The rows below give T cell receptor beta chains drawn from one sample of a study of blood T cell repertoires in COVID-19. Profiling relied on immunoSEQ multiplex PCR, and the TCRdb table lists in-frame clones only, not all of them. The data contain 85,000 to 100,000 clones, around 84% of them singletons. The sequencing sample was made of peripheral blood. These receptors all stem from a woman aged 55-75 years with acute or convalescent COVID-19. Both conserved end residues are part of each CDR3. The order of the fields is V gene, clone size, D gene, J gene, CDR3 protein, CDR3 DNA. The D gene is left open where the match is weak. Size tells how often a clone was seen (once, few, many) or the class of an expanded clone, and some rows leave it out.

V: TRBV5-8
size: .
D: TRBD2
J: TRBJ2-2
CDR3: CASSKLAGETNTGELFF
DNA: TGTGCCAGCAGCAAGCTAGCGGGGGAGACGAACACCGGGGAGCTGTTTTTT

V: TRBV19
size: once
D: TRBD1
J: TRBJ1-1
CDR3: CASSGTGSTEAFF
DNA: TGTGCCAGTTCCGGGACAGGGAGCACTGAAGCTTTCTTT

V: TRBV3-1/TRBV3-2
size: .
D: .
J: TRBJ1-3
CDR3: CASSQGAGGNTIYF
DNA: TGTGCCAGCAGCCAGGGGGCAGGTGGAAACACCATATATTTT

V: TRBV3-1/TRBV3-2
size: .
D: .
J: TRBJ1-1
CDR3: CASSQTPQGIEAFF
DNA: TGTGCCAGCAGCCAAACGCCCCAGGGGATTGAAGCTTTCTTT

V: TRBV7-9
size: .
D: .
J: TRBJ2-2
CDR3: CASISGAGELFF
DNA: TGTGCCAGCATTTCGGGGGCCGGGGAGCTGTTTTTT

V: TRBV18
size: .
D: TRBD1
J: TRBJ1-6
CDR3: CASSRSGDRTFNSPLHF
DNA: TGTGCCAGCTCACGAAGCGGGGACAGGACCTTCAATTCACCCCTCCACTTT

V: TRBV28
size: .
D: TRBD1
J: TRBJ1-4
CDR3: CASSFGTGNEKLFF
DNA: TGTGCCAGCAGTTTCGGGACAGGGAATGAAAAACTGTTTTTT

V: TRBV28
size: .
D: .
J: TRBJ2-7
CDR3: CASSTWTAAYEQYF
DNA: TGTGCCAGCAGTACCTGGACAGCCGCCTACGAGCAGTACTTC

V: TRBV7-7
size: .
D: .
J: TRBJ2-3
CDR3: CASSLMGGADTQYF
DNA: TGTGCCAGCAGCTTAATGGGGGGGGCCGATACGCAGTATTTT

V: TRBV14
size: .
D: TRBD1
J: TRBJ1-5
CDR3: CASSQVSRMASYRGRIANQPQHF
DNA: TGTGCCAGCAGCCAAGTCTCCAGAATGGCATCATACAGGGGGAGGATAGCAAATCAGCCCCAGCATTTT

V: TRBV5-6
size: once
D: TRBD2
J: TRBJ2-7
CDR3: CASSLGSSGGPSYEQYF
DNA: TGTGCCAGCAGCTTGGGGTCTAGCGGGGGGCCCTCCTACGAGCAGTACTTC

V: TRBV7-2
size: .
D: .
J: TRBJ1-6
CDR3: CASSLSAGSDNSPLHF
DNA: TGTGCCAGCAGCTTATCGGCGGGGTCGGATAATTCACCCCTCCACTTT

V: TRBV4-1
size: .
D: .
J: TRBJ1-3
CDR3: CASSQVGVYGNTIYF
DNA: TGCGCCAGCAGCCAAGTGGGCGTGTACGGAAACACCATATATTTT

V: TRBV4-2
size: .
D: .
J: TRBJ2-5
CDR3: CASSQGTTQETQYF
DNA: TGTGCCAGCAGCCAAGGGACTACACAAGAGACCCAGTACTTC

V: TRBV6-1
size: .
D: .
J: TRBJ2-2
CDR3: CASREHTGPNTGELFF
DNA: TGTGCCAGCAGAGAACATACAGGGCCGAACACCGGGGAGCTGTTTTTT

V: TRBV10-3
size: .
D: .
J: TRBJ1-1
CDR3: CAISESLTEKAFF
DNA: TGTGCCATCAGTGAGTCTTTGACAGAAAAAGCTTTCTTT

V: TRBV30
size: .
D: .
J: TRBJ1-2
CDR3: CAWSLGGGSNYGYTF
DNA: TGTGCCTGGTCCCTGGGCGGGGGCTCAAACTATGGCTACACCTTC

V: TRBV3-1/TRBV3-2
size: .
D: TRBD1
J: TRBJ1-2
CDR3: CASSQVRRGRGYTF
DNA: TGTGCCAGCAGCCAAGTGAGGAGGGGGCGAGGCTACACCTTC

V: TRBV6-2/TRBV6-3
size: .
D: .
J: TRBJ2-5
CDR3: CASSQDLARETQYF
DNA: TGTGCCAGCAGCCAAGATCTAGCGAGAGAGACCCAGTACTTC

V: TRBV28
size: .
D: .
J: TRBJ2-2
CDR3: CASREVYAAGELFF
DNA: TGTGCCAGCAGGGAAGTTTATGCGGCCGGGGAGCTGTTTTTT

V: TRBV7-6
size: .
D: .
J: TRBJ2-5
CDR3: CASSLVQETQYF
DNA: TGTGCCAGCAGCCTTGTTCAAGAGACCCAGTACTTC

V: TRBV6-2/TRBV6-3
size: once
D: TRBD2
J: TRBJ2-1
CDR3: CASSSSGGYYNEQFF
DNA: TGTGCCAGCAGTTCTAGCGGGGGGTATTACAATGAGCAGTTCTTC

V: TRBV19
size: .
D: TRBD1
J: TRBJ1-2
CDR3: CASSIYRDSLYGYTF
DNA: TGTGCCAGTAGTATATATCGGGACAGTCTCTATGGCTACACCTTC

V: TRBV30
size: .
D: .
J: TRBJ1-1
CDR3: CAWSSTGNTEAFF
DNA: TGTGCCTGGAGTTCAACAGGGAACACTGAAGCTTTCTTT

V: TRBV5-1
size: .
D: TRBD2
J: TRBJ2-7
CDR3: CASSFGASGDYEQYF
DNA: TGCGCCAGCAGCTTCGGAGCTAGCGGGGATTACGAGCAGTACTTC

V: TRBV9
size: .
D: TRBD1
J: TRBJ2-2
CDR3: CASSVAQGAGTGELFF
DNA: TGTGCCAGCAGCGTTGCACAGGGGGCTGGCACCGGGGAGCTGTTTTTT

V: TRBV6-5
size: .
D: TRBD1
J: TRBJ2-1
CDR3: CASSRKTGLHEQFF
DNA: TGTGCCAGCAGCAGAAAGACAGGGTTACATGAGCAGTTCTTC

V: TRBV6-6
size: .
D: .
J: TRBJ2-7
CDR3: CASSRLTETYEQYF
DNA: TGTGCCAGCAGCAGACTAACAGAAACCTACGAGCAGTACTTC

V: TRBV28
size: .
D: TRBD1
J: TRBJ1-5
CDR3: CASSPGTANQPQHF
DNA: TGTGCCAGCAGCCCCGGGACAGCTAATCAGCCCCAGCATTTT

V: TRBV18
size: .
D: TRBD1
J: TRBJ1-2
CDR3: CASSPGTGAYGYTF
DNA: TGTGCCAGCTCACCAGGCACAGGGGCCTATGGCTACACCTTC

V: TRBV12-5
size: .
D: .
J: TRBJ1-4
CDR3: CASGLGTFEKLFF
DNA: TGTGCTAGTGGTCTCGGGACTTTTGAAAAACTGTTTTTT

V: TRBV9
size: .
D: .
J: TRBJ2-7
CDR3: CASSVATGGPRYEQYF
DNA: TGTGCCAGCAGCGTAGCTACAGGCGGACCCCGCTACGAGCAGTACTTC

V: TRBV7-9
size: .
D: .
J: TRBJ2-1
CDR3: CASSQGLRYNEQFF
DNA: TGTGCCAGCAGCCAGGGGTTGCGATACAATGAGCAGTTCTTC

V: TRBV30
size: .
D: TRBD1
J: TRBJ1-2
CDR3: CAWTTRGRRYGYTF
DNA: TGTGCCTGGACCACCAGGGGGCGAAGGTATGGCTACACCTTC

V: TRBV5-1
size: .
D: .
J: TRBJ2-5
CDR3: CASSHGTFQETQYF
DNA: TGCGCCAGCAGCCACGGGACTTTTCAAGAGACCCAGTACTTC

V: TRBV5-1
size: .
D: .
J: TRBJ1-2
CDR3: CASRLGGRDYGYTF
DNA: TGCGCCAGCAGACTTGGAGGTAGGGACTATGGCTACACCTTC